This is a list of T cell receptor beta chains from one sample in a study of blood T cell repertoires in COVID-19. Some clones are missing from TCRdb's copy, which holds only in-frame ones; the method was immunoSEQ multiplex PCR. The sample carries about 300,000 clones, approximately 86% recorded once. Sequenced material: peripheral blood. All receptors derive from a man in his 70s with acute or convalescent COVID-19. CDR3s include the opening cysteine and the closing phenylalanine or tryptophan. The order of the fields is V gene, J gene, D gene, clone size, CDR3 DNA, CDR3 protein. The D gene is left open where the match is weak. Rows give clone size only sometimes, using once, few, many, or a class for an expanded clone.

TRBV6-5	TRBJ2-7	.	.	TGTGCCAGCAGAACAACGGGGTACGAGCAGTACTTC	CASRTTGYEQYF
TRBV6-5	TRBJ2-7	TRBD2	many	TGTGCCAGCAGATCGACTAGCGGGAGCCACGAGCAGTACTTC	CASRSTSGSHEQYF
TRBV7-2	TRBJ1-2	.	few	TGTGCCAGCAGCTTCTCAGGGGATGATGGCTATGGCTACACCTTC	CASSFSGDDGYGYTF
TRBV9	TRBJ2-6	.	.	TGTGCCAGCAGCGTAGGAATTGGATACAGGGACTCTGGGGCCAACGTCCTGACTTTC	CASSVGIGYRDSGANVLTF
TRBV4-1	TRBJ1-2	TRBD1	.	TGCGCCAGCAGCCTCCGGGACAGGTTTTCCTATGGCTACACCTTC	CASSLRDRFSYGYTF
TRBV7-3	TRBJ2-6	TRBD1	.	TGTGCCAGCAGCATAGGGACAGGACGCTCTGGGGCCAACGTCCTGACTTTC	CASSIGTGRSGANVLTF
TRBV9	TRBJ2-2	TRBD2	.	TGTGCCAGCAGCGTAGGAGGAACTAGCGGGAGGGAAAAGGCCGGGGAGCTGTTTTTT	CASSVGGTSGREKAGELFF
TRBV28	TRBJ2-7	.	once	TGTGCCAGCGGGTCGTCGGGGATCTACGAGCAGTACTTC	CASGSSGIYEQYF
TRBV9	TRBJ2-7	TRBD1	.	TGTGCCAGCAGCGCTGGCAGGGGGATGGACGAGCAGTACTTC	CASSAGRGMDEQYF
TRBV7-3	TRBJ1-1	.	few	TGTGCCAGCAGCCCCCAGGGTGGGGCTGAAGCTTTCTTT	CASSPQGGAEAFF
TRBV28	TRBJ1-6	.	.	TGTGCCAGCAGCCTCCCCCGACAAGGGGCTTCACCCCTCCACTTT	CASSLPRQGASPLHF
TRBV9	TRBJ2-3	TRBD2	.	TGTGCCAGCAGCCCCGGACTAGCGGGGGCGGCAGATACGCAGTATTTT	CASSPGLAGAADTQYF
TRBV2	TRBJ2-1	TRBD1	.	TGTGCCAGCAGCCCCAGACAGGGTCGGTCCTACAATGAGCAGTTCTTC	CASSPRQGRSYNEQFF
TRBV6-6	TRBJ1-6	TRBD1	once	TGTGCCAGCACCGGGACAGGGAATTCACCCCTCCACTTT	CASTGTGNSPLHF
TRBV5-4	TRBJ2-7	TRBD1	.	TGTGCCAGCAGCCTGCCGACAGGGACCTACGAGCAGTACTTC	CASSLPTGTYEQYF
TRBV7-8	TRBJ1-1	.	.	TGTGCCAGCAGCTTAGAGGCAGGGGTGGGCACTGAAGCTTTCTTT	CASSLEAGVGTEAFF
TRBV11-3	TRBJ2-2	.	.	TGTGCCAGCAGCTTCGCCAGTAACACCGGGGAGCTGTTTTTT	CASSFASNTGELFF
TRBV10-3	TRBJ1-1	TRBD1	.	TGTGCCATCAGTGAATGGTACAGGGGGCGAGGGAACACTGAAGCTTTCTTT	CAISEWYRGRGNTEAFF
TRBV2	TRBJ1-5	TRBD1	.	TGTGCCAGCAGCTTCTCCCGGGACAGGGAAAAGGGGATTTTT	CASSFSRDREKGIF
TRBV7-2	TRBJ2-2	.	.	TGTGCCAGCAGCCTGGGACACTCGAACACCGGGGAGCTGTTTTTT	CASSLGHSNTGELFF
TRBV9	TRBJ2-2	TRBD2	.	TGTGCCAGCAGCACCGGACTAGCGGTTAACACCGGGGAGCTGTTTTTT	CASSTGLAVNTGELFF
TRBV11-3	TRBJ2-1	.	.	TGTGCCAGCAGCGCTTTAACCAGGGGTGAGCAGTTCTTC	CASSALTRGEQFF
TRBV19	TRBJ2-7	.	.	TGTGCCAGTAGTAACTCCCTGAGAGGGTTGGACGAGCAGTACTTC	CASSNSLRGLDEQYF
TRBV3-1/TRBV3-2	TRBJ2-3	.	.	TGTGCCAGCAGCCACAGGGGAATTGTAGATACGCAGTATTTT	CASSHRGIVDTQYF
TRBV20-1	TRBJ2-4	.	.	TGCAGTGCTAGTAAGGGGCAGGACATAGCCAAAAACATTCAGTACTTC	CSASKGQDIAKNIQYF
TRBV6-5	TRBJ2-5	TRBD1	.	TGTGCCAGCAGTTTCGTCGCCGGGACAGGAGGAGAGACCCAGTACTTC	CASSFVAGTGGETQYF
TRBV9	TRBJ1-2	.	.	TGTGCCAGCAGCGTAGCCCAGGCGACCTATGGCTACACCTTC	CASSVAQATYGYTF
TRBV7-9	TRBJ1-2	.	few	TGTGCCAGCAGCTTAGGCAGCGCCTCCCTCTATGGCTACACCTTC	CASSLGSASLYGYTF
TRBV6-5	TRBJ1-1	.	.	TGTGCCAGCAGACCCCATACGACAGTAGACCCTAAGGCTTTCTTT	CASRPHTTVDPKAFF
TRBV27	TRBJ2-4	TRBD2	.	TGTGCCAGCAGTCCGCGACTAGCGGGGGGGCCGAAAAACTCCAAAAACATTCAGTACTTC	CASSPRLAGGPKNSKNIQYF
TRBV4-1	TRBJ1-1	.	.	TGCGCCAGCAGCCACCTCCGGACGGGAATGAACACTGAAGCTTTCTTT	CASSHLRTGMNTEAFF
TRBV5-8	TRBJ1-6	TRBD1	.	TGTGCCAGCAGCTCGGAAAATGACAGGGGTTGGAATTCACCCCTCCACTTT	CASSSENDRGWNSPLHF
TRBV15	TRBJ1-5	.	.	TGTGCCACCAGCAGAGATCCAAAACAGCCCCAGCATTTT	CATSRDPKQPQHF
TRBV4-3	TRBJ2-7	.	.	TGCGCCAGCAGCCAAGTCGGAGCGGACTCCTACGAGCAGTACTTC	CASSQVGADSYEQYF
TRBV7-9	TRBJ1-4	TRBD1	.	TGTGCCAGCAGCGACTCAGGGGGCCGAACTAATGAAAAACTGTTTTTT	CASSDSGGRTNEKLFF
TRBV7-2	TRBJ1-5	.	.	TGTGCCAGCAGCTTTTCGCCCCAGGGTATGGGGAGCAATCAGCCCCAGCATTTT	CASSFSPQGMGSNQPQHF
TRBV7-9	TRBJ2-3	.	.	TGTGCCAGCAGCCGGCCCGGGGGAGTTGCAGATACGCAGTATTTT	CASSRPGGVADTQYF